Listed below are T cell receptor beta chains from one sample, sequenced in a study of blood T cell repertoires in COVID-19. Assay used: immunoSEQ multiplex PCR; TCRdb lists only in-frame clones, some missing. The sample yields about 170,000 clones, roughly four fifths seen once. The sequenced sample consisted of peripheral blood. Every receptor here comes from a woman of 80 years or more with acute or convalescent COVID-19. The CDR3 runs from the conserved cysteine through the conserved F or W. A D gene is named only where the DNA matches it firmly. Size is stated for part of the rows, as once, few or many counts, or as a class when the clone is expanded.

cdr3_aa: CASRRNANSPLHF
cdr3_nt: TGTGCCAGCCGGAGGAATGCCAATTCACCCCTCCACTTT
d_call: -
j_call: TRBJ1-6
clone_size: -
v_call: TRBV6-5

cdr3_aa: CASSFGGGNNSPLHF
cdr3_nt: TGTGCCAGCAGCTTCGGGGGAGGAAATAATTCACCCCTCCACTTT
d_call: -
j_call: TRBJ1-6
clone_size: few
v_call: TRBV7-2

cdr3_aa: CASSSLQGQGRTEAFF
cdr3_nt: TGTGCCAGTAGTTCCCTGCAAGGGCAGGGTCGCACTGAAGCTTTCTTT
d_call: -
j_call: TRBJ1-1
clone_size: -
v_call: TRBV19

cdr3_aa: CASSLTSGGTDTQYF
cdr3_nt: TGTGCCAGCAGCTTGACTAGCGGTGGCACAGATACGCAGTATTTT
d_call: TRBD2
j_call: TRBJ2-3
clone_size: -
v_call: TRBV7-2

cdr3_aa: CSVRNPIYNEQFF
cdr3_nt: TGCAGCGTCCGCAATCCTATCTACAATGAGCAGTTCTTC
d_call: -
j_call: TRBJ2-1
clone_size: -
v_call: TRBV29-1

cdr3_aa: CASSLGALRNTEAFF
cdr3_nt: TGTGCCAGCAGCTTAGGGGCTCTAAGAAACACTGAAGCTTTCTTT
d_call: -
j_call: TRBJ1-1
clone_size: -
v_call: TRBV11-2

cdr3_aa: CASSFKSATNEKLFF
cdr3_nt: TGTGCCAGCAGCTTCAAGAGTGCAACTAATGAAAAACTGTTTTTT
d_call: -
j_call: TRBJ1-4
clone_size: -
v_call: TRBV7-8

cdr3_aa: CAISVNRGDGELFF
cdr3_nt: TGTGCCATCAGTGTGAACAGGGGTGACGGGGAGCTGTTTTTT
d_call: TRBD1
j_call: TRBJ2-2
clone_size: -
v_call: TRBV10-3

cdr3_aa: CASSPSLSRGNTIYF
cdr3_nt: TGTGCCAGCAGTCCCAGTCTCTCCAGGGGAAACACCATATATTTT
d_call: -
j_call: TRBJ1-3
clone_size: -
v_call: TRBV27

cdr3_aa: CASSSLTGLRNSPLHF
cdr3_nt: TGTGCCAGCAGTTCCCTGACAGGGCTTCGGAATTCACCCCTCCACTTT
d_call: TRBD1
j_call: TRBJ1-6
clone_size: -
v_call: TRBV27

cdr3_aa: CATRETADTQYF
cdr3_nt: TGTGCCACGCGGGAGACGGCAGATACGCAGTATTTT
d_call: TRBD2
j_call: TRBJ2-3
clone_size: -
v_call: TRBV7-9

cdr3_aa: CSTYMNTEAFF
cdr3_nt: TGCAGCACATACATGAACACTGAAGCTTTCTTT
d_call: -
j_call: TRBJ1-1
clone_size: -
v_call: TRBV29-1

cdr3_aa: CASSTGISYNSPLHF
cdr3_nt: TGTGCCAGTAGTACGGGGATCTCCTATAATTCACCCCTCCACTTT
d_call: -
j_call: TRBJ1-6
clone_size: -
v_call: TRBV19

cdr3_aa: CAISESRLAGPKETQYF
cdr3_nt: TGTGCCATCAGTGAGTCGCGTCTAGCGGGGCCTAAAGAGACCCAGTACTTC
d_call: TRBD2
j_call: TRBJ2-5
clone_size: -
v_call: TRBV10-3

cdr3_aa: CASSPLIAGGETQYF
cdr3_nt: TGTGCCAGCTCACCATTAATAGCGGGTGGTGAAACCCAGTACTTC
d_call: TRBD2
j_call: TRBJ2-5
clone_size: -
v_call: TRBV18

cdr3_aa: CASSIDRLTEQYF
cdr3_nt: TGTGCCAGTAGTATAGACAGGTTGACCGAGCAGTACTTC
d_call: -
j_call: TRBJ2-7
clone_size: once
v_call: TRBV19

cdr3_aa: CAWSPWTSGDYYNEQFF
cdr3_nt: TGTGCCTGGAGTCCCTGGACTAGCGGGGACTACTACAATGAGCAGTTCTTC
d_call: TRBD2
j_call: TRBJ2-1
clone_size: -
v_call: TRBV30

cdr3_aa: CASSLAAPQGAREQFF
cdr3_nt: TGTGCCAGCAGCTTAGCTGCCCCACAGGGGGCGCGGGAGCAGTTCTTC
d_call: TRBD1
j_call: TRBJ2-1
clone_size: -
v_call: TRBV7-8

cdr3_aa: CASRRGGLGGANVLTF
cdr3_nt: TGTGCCAGCAGGAGGGGAGGTCTTGGTGGGGCCAACGTCCTGACTTTC
d_call: -
j_call: TRBJ2-6
clone_size: -
v_call: TRBV6-6

cdr3_aa: CASSFEALEKLFF
cdr3_nt: TGTGCCAGCAGTTTCGAGGCGCTTGAAAAACTGTTTTTT
d_call: -
j_call: TRBJ1-4
clone_size: -
v_call: TRBV28

cdr3_aa: CASSPSPVLNQPQHF
cdr3_nt: TGCGCCAGCAGCCCATCCCCAGTCCTTAATCAGCCCCAGCATTTT
d_call: -
j_call: TRBJ1-5
clone_size: -
v_call: TRBV5-1

cdr3_aa: CASSIRDSQNEQYF
cdr3_nt: TGTGCCAGTAGTATAAGGGACAGCCAAAACGAGCAGTACTTC
d_call: TRBD1
j_call: TRBJ2-7
clone_size: -
v_call: TRBV19

cdr3_aa: CASSLDYEPQHF
cdr3_nt: TGTGCCAGCAGTTTAGATTATGAGCCCCAGCATTTT
d_call: -
j_call: TRBJ1-5
clone_size: -
v_call: TRBV12-3/TRBV12-4

cdr3_aa: CASSEAWGQINTEAFF
cdr3_nt: TGTGCCAGCAGTGAAGCGTGGGGACAGATAAACACTGAAGCTTTCTTT
d_call: TRBD1
j_call: TRBJ1-1
clone_size: -
v_call: TRBV6-1

cdr3_aa: CASSLTGPGSSYNSPLHF
cdr3_nt: TGTGCCAGCAGTTTGACAGGCCCCGGAAGCTCCTATAATTCACCCCTCCACTTT
d_call: -
j_call: TRBJ1-6
clone_size: -
v_call: TRBV28

cdr3_aa: CASSPDRTGQGADTQYF
cdr3_nt: TGCGCCAGCAGCCCCGATCGGACAGGTCAGGGCGCAGATACGCAGTATTTT
d_call: TRBD1
j_call: TRBJ2-3
clone_size: -
v_call: TRBV4-3

cdr3_aa: CASSATSGGALKTQYF
cdr3_nt: TGTGCCAGCAGCGCGACTAGCGGGGGGGCCTTAAAGACCCAGTACTTC
d_call: TRBD2
j_call: TRBJ2-5
clone_size: -
v_call: TRBV7-6

cdr3_aa: CAIRGTELNYGYTF
cdr3_nt: TGTGCCATCAGGGGGACAGAACTTAACTATGGCTACACCTTC
d_call: TRBD1
j_call: TRBJ1-2
clone_size: -
v_call: TRBV10-3

cdr3_aa: CASRRPGGNYGYTF
cdr3_nt: TGTGCCAGTAGGCGGCCAGGGGGTAACTATGGCTACACCTTC
d_call: TRBD1
j_call: TRBJ1-2
clone_size: -
v_call: TRBV19

cdr3_aa: CASSATGNPSTDTQYF
cdr3_nt: TGTGCCAGCAGCGCAACGGGAAATCCTAGCACAGATACGCAGTATTTT
d_call: -
j_call: TRBJ2-3
clone_size: -
v_call: TRBV9

cdr3_aa: CASSLTGPKPQETQYF
cdr3_nt: TGTGCCAGCAGCTTAACCGGTCCGAAACCCCAAGAGACCCAGTACTTC
d_call: -
j_call: TRBJ2-5
clone_size: -
v_call: TRBV7-3

cdr3_aa: CASSEAGGDTQYF
cdr3_nt: TGTGCCAGCAGTGAAGCGGGAGGAGATACGCAGTATTTT
d_call: -
j_call: TRBJ2-3
clone_size: -
v_call: TRBV2

cdr3_aa: CASSFLAQGVAGELFF
cdr3_nt: -
d_call: -
j_call: TRBJ2-2
clone_size: -
v_call: TRBV5-5

cdr3_aa: CATSQTGNYGYTF
cdr3_nt: TGTGCCACCAGTCAGACAGGGAACTATGGCTACACCTTC
d_call: TRBD1
j_call: TRBJ1-2
clone_size: -
v_call: TRBV24-1

cdr3_aa: CASSETGGETEAFF
cdr3_nt: TGTGCCAGCAGTGAGACAGGGGGGGAAACTGAAGCTTTCTTT
d_call: TRBD1
j_call: TRBJ1-1
clone_size: -
v_call: TRBV6-1

cdr3_aa: CASSEALLTRRGETQYF
cdr3_nt: TGTGCCAGCAGTGAAGCGCTTTTAACGCGGAGGGGCGAGACCCAGTACTTC
d_call: -
j_call: TRBJ2-5
clone_size: -
v_call: TRBV2

cdr3_aa: CASNAGSTDTQYF
cdr3_nt: TGTGCCAGCAACGCGGGGTCCACAGATACGCAGTATTTT
d_call: -
j_call: TRBJ2-3
clone_size: -
v_call: TRBV6-5

cdr3_aa: CAWGRDRTLSGANVLTF
cdr3_nt: TGTGCCTGGGGCCGGGACAGAACTTTATCTGGGGCCAACGTCCTGACTTTC
d_call: TRBD1
j_call: TRBJ2-6
clone_size: -
v_call: TRBV30

cdr3_aa: CASSPNWALSYEQYF
cdr3_nt: TGTGCCAGCAGTCCCAATTGGGCATTGTCCTACGAGCAGTACTTC
d_call: -
j_call: TRBJ2-7
clone_size: -
v_call: TRBV14

cdr3_aa: CASSNRGAGELFF
cdr3_nt: TGTGCCAGCAGTAACAGGGGGGCCGGGGAGCTGTTTTTT
d_call: TRBD1
j_call: TRBJ2-2
clone_size: -
v_call: TRBV6-2/TRBV6-3

cdr3_aa: CASSLGQGFGYEQYF
cdr3_nt: TGTGCCAGCAGCTTGGGACAGGGGTTTGGATACGAGCAGTACTTC
d_call: TRBD1
j_call: TRBJ2-7
clone_size: -
v_call: TRBV5-4

cdr3_aa: CASSLWTGGRANEKLFF
cdr3_nt: TGTGCCAGCAGCTTATGGACAGGGGGTAGGGCTAATGAAAAACTGTTTTTT
d_call: TRBD1
j_call: TRBJ1-4
clone_size: -
v_call: TRBV7-9

cdr3_aa: CASSSNRGANTEAFF
cdr3_nt: TGTGCCAGTAGTTCAAACAGGGGTGCTAACACTGAAGCTTTCTTT
d_call: TRBD1
j_call: TRBJ1-1
clone_size: -
v_call: TRBV19

cdr3_aa: CASSAQAGEPNTGELFF
cdr3_nt: TGTGCCAGCAGTGCCCAAGCGGGCGAGCCGAACACCGGGGAGCTGTTTTTT
d_call: -
j_call: TRBJ2-2
clone_size: -
v_call: TRBV25-1

cdr3_aa: CASSLDRGTNEKLFF
cdr3_nt: TGCGCCAGCAGCTTGGACAGGGGGACTAATGAAAAACTGTTTTTT
d_call: TRBD1
j_call: TRBJ1-4
clone_size: -
v_call: TRBV5-1

cdr3_aa: CASSRASSVHEQYF
cdr3_nt: TGTGCCAGCAGCAGGGCGAGCTCAGTCCACGAGCAGTACTTC
d_call: -
j_call: TRBJ2-7
clone_size: -
v_call: TRBV2

cdr3_aa: CASSQGQGRETQYF
cdr3_nt: TGCGCCAGCAGCCAAGGACAGGGTCGGGAGACCCAGTACTTC
d_call: TRBD1
j_call: TRBJ2-5
clone_size: -
v_call: TRBV5-1

cdr3_aa: CASRPRDRDLDTQYF
cdr3_nt: TGTGCCAGCAGGCCTCGGGACAGGGATTTAGATACGCAGTATTTT
d_call: TRBD1
j_call: TRBJ2-3
clone_size: -
v_call: TRBV28

cdr3_aa: CASSFGTVEGYTF
cdr3_nt: TGTGCCAGCAGCTTTGGGACAGTGGAGGGCTACACCTTC
d_call: TRBD1
j_call: TRBJ1-2
clone_size: -
v_call: TRBV7-2

cdr3_aa: CASSFGQTTTEAFF
cdr3_nt: TGTGCCAGCAGCTTTGGACAGACAACCACTGAAGCTTTCTTT
d_call: -
j_call: TRBJ1-1
clone_size: few
v_call: TRBV7-9

cdr3_aa: CASSTWTETNYGYTF
cdr3_nt: TGTGCCAGCAGCACCTGGACAGAGACTAACTATGGCTACACCTTC
d_call: -
j_call: TRBJ1-2
clone_size: -
v_call: TRBV7-2

cdr3_aa: CASSVGTSQNEQFF
cdr3_nt: TGTGCCAGCAGCGTAGGGACTAGCCAAAATGAGCAGTTCTTC
d_call: TRBD2
j_call: TRBJ2-1
clone_size: -
v_call: TRBV9

cdr3_aa: CASREGVGWETQYF
cdr3_nt: TGTGCCAGCAGGGAGGGAGTTGGTTGGGAGACCCAGTACTTC
d_call: -
j_call: TRBJ2-5
clone_size: many
v_call: TRBV2

cdr3_aa: CASSFRGQNSPLHF
cdr3_nt: TGTGCCAGTAGCTTCAGGGGGCAAAATTCACCCCTCCACTTT
d_call: TRBD1
j_call: TRBJ1-6
clone_size: -
v_call: TRBV14

cdr3_aa: CASSYDRGGFNQPQHF
cdr3_nt: TGTGCCAGCAGCTATGACAGGGGGGGTTTCAATCAGCCCCAGCATTTT
d_call: TRBD1
j_call: TRBJ1-5
clone_size: -
v_call: TRBV6-2/TRBV6-3

cdr3_aa: CASSTDYSNQPQHF
cdr3_nt: TGTGCCAGCAGCACAGATTATAGCAATCAGCCCCAGCATTTT
d_call: -
j_call: TRBJ1-5
clone_size: -
v_call: TRBV6-2/TRBV6-3

cdr3_aa: CASSLTTGGNSPLHF
cdr3_nt: TGTGCCAGCAGTCTGACGACAGGGGGAAATTCACCCCTCCACTTT
d_call: TRBD1
j_call: TRBJ1-6
clone_size: -
v_call: TRBV2

cdr3_aa: CASSLREGSPLHF
cdr3_nt: TGTGCCAGCAGCCTCAGGGAGGGCTCACCCCTCCACTTT
d_call: -
j_call: TRBJ1-6
clone_size: few
v_call: TRBV5-6